A selection of T cell receptor beta chains follows, all from one sample in a study of blood T cells in healthy people across ages. Using its own MiXCR run on the 5' RACE reads, TCRdb lists one record per CDR3 protein. Of about 1.5 million distinct CDR3 sequences in the sample, roughly 43% are singletons; the top ten hold around 4%. The source material was blood. These receptor sequences come from a woman between 18 and 29 years old in good health. The CDR3 runs from the conserved cysteine through the conserved F or W. Fields, in order: V gene, clone size, D gene, J gene, CDR3 protein, CDR3 DNA. A D gene is named only where the DNA matches it firmly. Rows give clone size only sometimes, using once, few, many, or a class for an expanded clone.

>TRBV3-1|.|TRBD2|TRBJ2-1
CASSQDPQAGGLGNEQFF
TGTGCCAGCAGCCAAGATCCGCAAGCGGGGGGACTTGGCAATGAGCAGTTCTTC
>TRBV11-1|.|.|TRBJ2-1
CASSLAFEQFF
TGTGCCAGCAGCTTAGCTTTTGAGCAGTTCTTC
>TRBV20-1|.|.|TRBJ2-7
CSAPADRSYEQYF
TGCAGTGCTCCAGCGGACCGCTCCTACGAGCAGTACTTC
>TRBV6-6|.|.|TRBJ1-5
CASSANRGNQPQHF
TGTGCCAGCAGTGCCAACAGGGGCAATCAGCCCCAGCATTTT
>TRBV4-2|few|.|TRBJ2-1
CASSQTTSEQFF
TGTGCCAGCAGCCAAACCACTAGCGAGCAGTTCTTC
>TRBV9|.|.|TRBJ2-1
CASSVGGGIYNEQFF
TGTGCCAGCAGCGTCGGAGGGGGTATCTACAATGAGCAGTTCTTC
>TRBV29-1|few|TRBD1|TRBJ1-3
CSVEEWTGDSGNTIYF
TGCAGCGTTGAAGAATGGACAGGAGACTCTGGAAACACCATATATTTT
>TRBV7-8|few|.|TRBJ2-5
CASSLGTGNQETQYF
TGTGCCAGCAGCTTAGGGACGGGTAACCAAGAGACCCAGTACTTC
>TRBV4-3|.|TRBD2|TRBJ2-5
CASSHGLAGDSEQYF
TGCGCCAGCAGCCATGGACTAGCGGGAGATAGTGAGCAGTACTTC
>TRBV28|many|TRBD2|TRBJ2-1
CASSFGLADVREQFF
TGTGCCAGCAGTTTCGGACTAGCGGATGTAAGAGAGCAGTTCTTC
>TRBV20-1|.|TRBD1|TRBJ1-5
CSATGTGGNQPQHF
TGCAGTGCTACCGGGACAGGAGGCAATCAGCCCCAGCATTTT
>TRBV7-3|.|TRBD2|TRBJ2-3
CASSLRPLAGINTQYF
TGTGCCAGCAGCTTACGACCCCTAGCGGGGATAAATACGCAGTATTTT
>TRBV12-3/TRBV12-4|few|TRBD2|TRBJ2-2
CASSPGLAYTGELFF
TGTGCCAGCAGTCCTGGACTAGCCTACACCGGGGAGCTGTTTTTT
>TRBV27|few|.|TRBJ2-7
CASSLKAGVNYEQYF
TGTGCCAGCAGTTTAAAGGCAGGGGTAAACTACGAGCAGTACTTC
>TRBV20-1|few|.|TRBJ1-1
CSAGKEMNTEAFF
TGCAGTGCGGGTAAAGAAATGAACACTGAAGCTTTCTTT
>TRBV7-2|.|TRBD2|TRBJ2-3
CASSLLAGYADTQYF
TGTGCCAGCAGCTTACTAGCGGGCTACGCAGATACGCAGTATTTT
>TRBV29-1|once|.|TRBJ1-1
CSGGGRGGTEAFF
TGCAGCGGTGGGGGACGAGGGGGCACTGAAGCTTTCTTT
>TRBV6-5|few|.|TRBJ2-7
CASNAQGSYEQYF
TGTGCCAGCAATGCGCAGGGCTCCTACGAGCAGTACTTC
>TRBV2|.|TRBD2|TRBJ2-7
CASTMGLAGEQYF
TGTGCCAGCACCATGGGACTAGCAGGAGAGCAGTACTTC
>TRBV6-1|.|.|TRBJ1-1
CASSAIQLFRQAEYTEAFF
TGTGCCAGCAGTGCGATACAGCTTTTCCGACAGGCGGAATACACTGAAGCTTTCTTT
>TRBV6-1|.|.|TRBJ1-5
CASRPYRAHRTQPQHF
TGTGCCAGCAGACCTTACAGGGCCCACCGTACTCAGCCCCAGCATTTT
>TRBV28|.|TRBD2|TRBJ2-5
CASTDVLAGQETQYF
TGTGCCAGCACCGACGTCCTAGCGGGGCAAGAGACCCAGTACTTC
>TRBV10-3|few|.|TRBJ2-3
CAISESGRGTDTQYF
TGTGCCATCAGTGAATCAGGGAGAGGCACAGATACGCAGTATTTT
>TRBV6-2/TRBV6-3|few|.|TRBJ2-3
CASRYQGYTQYF
TGTGCCAGTCGATACCAGGGGTATACGCAGTATTTT
>TRBV20-1|.|.|TRBJ2-7
CSARARMAGPWSYEQYF
TGCAGTGCTAGAGCCCGAATGGCGGGCCCATGGTCCTACGAGCAGTACTTC
>TRBV10-3|.|TRBD1|TRBJ1-5
CAIRGQSSQPQHF
TGTGCCATCAGGGGACAGTCTTCTCAGCCCCAGCATTTT
>TRBV20-1|few|.|TRBJ1-1
CSAREPRGQAAFF
TGCAGTGCTAGAGAACCCAGGGGCCAGGCAGCTTTCTTT